Below are 3 T cell receptor beta chains sequenced from a single sample in a study of T-cell reconstitution after alpha-beta-depleted transplantation in children (dated by TCRdb to about 2016). Libraries were made using PCR. The sample was run on an Illumina HiSeq 2500. TCR libraries were prepared with molecular barcoding, using unique molecular identifiers to normalize TCRbeta repertoire quantification. TCRdb reworked the public reads: Q25 trimming with fastp, MiXCR clone assembly, productive beta chains retained. CDR3 protein sequences are deduplicated, and each keeps its most common genes and DNA. Counted in this sample were a few hundred thousand distinct CDR3 sequences; over 10% of them appeared once. About 2.2% of the sample is in the top ten clones. What this sample's treatment or condition label stands for: allogeneic hematopoietic cell transplantation with graft depleted of TCRalphabeta T cells and CD19 B cells.

Sequences were derived from PBMCs, mostly from graft donor cells, sampled 360 days after TCRalphabeta/CD19-depleted stem cell transplant. Receptor source: a male patient under 18 who had a stem cell transplant for acute myeloid leukemia, so the T cells may come from the graft donor.

This chain links TRBV30 with TRBJ2-1; the match to TRBD1 covers 8 bases. Germline trimming cut 2 bases from V and 7 bases from J; bases unmatched to any gene: 10. The V gene's germline CDR1 is GTSNPN and CDR2 SVGIG (reference sequence). There are 15 residues in the CDR3. This chain's CDR3 is CAWSYPTGVANEQFF. The CDR3 DNA is TGTGCCTGGAGTTACCCGACAGGGGTTGCGAATGAGCAGTTCTTC.

In this sample, this clonotype turned up many times. The junction shows a germline mismatch at one end, possibly a read error. The CDR3 is CASSLAGETQYF. For the CDR3, the DNA is TGTGCCAGCAGTTTAGCGGGAGAGACCCAGTACTTC. The chain employs TRBV5-1 and TRBJ2-5; TRBD2 matches 7 bases. CDR1 and CDR2 from the germline V gene are SGHRS and YFSETQ. The CDR3 is made up of 12 amino acids.

In its sample, this clonotype was seen a few times. The J gene is TRBJ2-1, the V gene TRBV20-1, with 9 bases matching TRBD2. This CDR3 has 15 residues. The germline V gene has CDR1 DFQATT and CDR2 SNEGSKA (reference sequence). J was trimmed by 7 bases and V by 0 bases; bases with no gene match: 7. CDR3 loop: CSARDGASGNNEQFF. In DNA form, the CDR3 reads TGCAGTGCTAGAGATGGGGCTAGCGGGAATAATGAGCAGTTCTTC.